This T cell receptor beta chain emerged from a study of Ad26.COV2.S vaccination and SARS-CoV-2 variants. Study results and limitations: Vaccinees displayed broader spike-specific TCR repertoires than placebo recipients. Substantial post-vaccination breadth of spike-specific CD8+ and CD4+ T cell responses was reported.

The treatment here: about 20 received Ad26.COV2.S at low or high dose, single or two shots; about 5 received placebo; per-sample allocation not given. The investigators took samples on day 63 after the first vaccine or placebo injection. As for this clone: Its matching antigen is unknown.

Profiling relied on immunoSEQ multiplex PCR, and the TCRdb table lists in-frame clones only, not all of them. The table records 330,000 or so clones, around 90% of them present only once. CDR1 is SNHLY and CDR2 is FYNNEI in the germline V gene. Trimming pared 6 bases from V and 1 base from J, leaving 9 bases between. This CDR3 spans 13 amino acids. The rearrangement joins TRBV2 to TRBJ1-1, with D tentatively TRBD1 (6 bases). Here the sequenced sample was peripheral blood, taken in a trial of Ad26.COV2.S vaccine versus placebo. The sequence derives from a person between 18 and 60 years old who received the Ad26.COV2.S COVID-19 vaccine or a placebo. The CDR3 sequence is CASSKGENTEAFF. The CDR3 bases are TGTGCCAGCAGCAAGGGGGAGAACACTGAAGCTTTCTTT.